The 24 T cell receptor beta chains listed next were all sequenced from one sample in a study of blood T cell repertoires in COVID-19. Sequencing was performed with immunoSEQ multiplex PCR; in TCRdb, only in-frame clones are kept and a portion is missing. The sample has over 300,000 clones, around 90% seen once. The sample consisted of PBMCs or T cells enriched from blood (not recorded which). The source of these receptors is a woman aged 25 to 39 who had recovered from COVID-19.

This chain joins TRBV5-1 and TRBJ1-1, with no clear D. Germline V lookup: CDR1 SGHRS, CDR2 YFSETQ. The CDR3 runs to 15 residues. With 4 bases removed from V and 4 bases from J, the gap between germline ends came to 17 bases. CDR3 nucleotide sequence: TGCGCCAGCAGCAGTGAGTCCGCGCCGGGCACTGAAGCTTTCTTT. Translation gives CASSSESAPGTEAFF.

Turning to this clone: The identical CDR3 is also encoded by other nucleotide sequences in the sample. The rearrangement joins TRBV4-3 to TRBJ1-2, with D possibly matching TRBD1 (5 bases). Trimming shortened V by 0 bases and J by 4 bases, and 6 bases separated the two germline ends. This CDR3 has 13 amino acids. Germline V lookup: CDR1 LGHNA, CDR2 YSLEER. The CDR3 nucleotides read TGCGCCAGCAGCCAAGAGGGGGGCTATGGCTACACCTTC. It translates to CASSQEGGYGYTF.

This clone was counted between two and nine times. The chain is built from TRBV4-3 and TRBJ1-1; TRBD1 agrees at 11 bases. V lost 1 base and J lost 5; bases outside the gene matches: 6. CDR1 and CDR2 (germline): LGHNA, YSLEER. This CDR3 is 16 amino acids long. The CDR3 loop is CASSQVFGTGGTEAFF. The CDR3 region has the DNA TGCGCCAGCAGCCAAGTTTTCGGGACAGGGGGGACTGAAGCTTTCTTT.

The V and J genes are TRBV30 and TRBJ1-2; 8 bases match TRBD1. The junction had 5 bases not matched to a gene; V was cut back by 1 base and J by 4 bases. The CDR3 spans 14 residues. The V gene's germline CDR1 is GTSNPN and CDR2 SVGIG (reference sequence). CDR3 region: CAWSGDRGIYGYTF. CDR3 DNA sequence: TGTGCCTGGAGTGGCGACAGGGGAATCTATGGCTACACCTTC.

The chain links TRBV9 to TRBJ1-6; D not certain. The CDR3 totals 15 residues. Deletions cut 0 bases from V and 7 bases from J, with 11 bases between. Germline lookup yields CDR1 SGDLS and CDR2 YYNGEE. Here the CDR3 DNA reads TGTGCCAGCAGCGTAGACCCAGTACGAAATTCACCCCTCCACTTT. Amino acids: CASSVDPVRNSPLHF.

CDR3 loop: CASSLRSGTGDGYTF. The CDR3 bases are TGTGCCAGCAGCCTCCGCTCCGGGACAGGGGATGGCTACACCTTC. V usage is TRBV7-2 and J usage is TRBJ1-2, with 10 bases matching TRBD1. This CDR3 is built from 15 residues. The V segment lost 5 bases and the J segment 6 bases; nucleotides outside the gene matches: 9. Germline CDR1 is SGHTA and CDR2 is FQGNSA.

The chain combines TRBV5-5 with TRBJ1-6, with 9 nucleotides matching TRBD1. The germline CDR1 and CDR2 sequences are SGHKS and YYEKEE (reference sequence). The V and J ends lost 4 bases and 8 bases, in that order; junction bases with no gene match: 7. The CDR3 is 15 residues long. CDR3 sequence (DNA): TGTGCCAGCAGCCCACCGGGACAGGGAGATTCACCCCTCCACTTT. This gives the protein CASSPPGQGDSPLHF.

CDR3 nucleotides: TGTGCCAGCAGCTTGGGGCCCGATGGGACAGATAACACCGGGGAGCTGTTTTTT. Protein sequence: CASSLGPDGTDNTGELFF. This chain connects TRBV5-4 to TRBJ2-2, with TRBD1 matching over 7 bases. The V gene's germline CDR1 is SGHNT and CDR2 YYREEE (reference sequence). With 0 bases clipped from V and 2 bases from J, the junction kept 10 bases outside the gene matches. This CDR3 contains 18 residues.

The chain links TRBV30 to TRBJ1-2; 8 bases agree with TRBD1. The V gene end was trimmed by 7 bases and the J gene end by 7 bases; junction bases not matched to a gene: 11. CDR1 is GTSNPN and CDR2 is SVGIG in the germline V gene (reference sequence). The CDR3 contains 13 residues. The CDR3: CASEQGGIGGYTF. The CDR3 DNA is TGTGCCTCTGAACAGGGGGGGATAGGTGGCTACACCTTC.

The chain employs TRBV5-4 and TRBJ1-5, with 7 bases that match TRBD1. Germline values: CDR1 SGHNT, CDR2 YYREEE (reference sequence). J gave up 4 bases and V 2 bases, and 3 bases lay outside the gene matches. The CDR3 length is 14 residues. The CDR3 reads CASSLGTENQPQHF. The DNA of the CDR3 is TGTGCCAGCAGCTTAGGGACAGAGAATCAGCCCCAGCATTTT.

On this clone: A junction end diverges from the germline sequence, so it may reflect a read error. This chain connects TRBV11-3 to TRBJ2-5; a possible D gene is TRBD2 (7 bases). The CDR3 has 20 amino acids. CDR1 is SGHNT, CDR2 YENEEA, per germline. CDR3 sequence: CASSVDSGGLINKPQETQYF. The CDR3 DNA is TGTGCCAGCAGCGTAGACTCGGGGGGCCTGATTAATAAACCCCAAGAGACCCAGTACTTC.

V gene TRBV12-3 or TRBV12-4 combines with J gene TRBJ1-6; D gene uncertain. Trimming took 5 bases from V and 3 from J, leaving 5 bases between them. This CDR3 spans 13 amino acids. Written as DNA, the CDR3 is TGTGCCAGCAGTCCCTACTATAATTCACCCCTCCACTTT. It is translated as CASSPYYNSPLHF.

This clone was seen a handful of times. V and J are TRBV7-9 and TRBJ2-7, with a possible D match to TRBD2 (6 bases). Trimming removed 4 bases at V and 3 bases at J, with 16 bases between. The CDR3 extends over 15 amino acids. Germline CDR1 SEHNR, CDR2 FQNEAQ (reference sequence). The CDR3 loop reads CASSSRPGGNYEQYF. The CDR3, as DNA: TGTGCCAGCAGCTCACGACCCGGGGGTAACTACGAGCAGTACTTC.

The chain uses TRBV5-4 and TRBJ1-2, with D unclear. V dropped 5 bases and J dropped 8 bases, with 10 bases sitting between them. The germline V gene encodes CDR1 SGHNT and CDR2 YYREEE (reference sequence). The CDR3 covers 11 residues. CDR3 in DNA: TGTGCCAGCAGGAGGGAGGGAGGCTACACCTTC. As protein: CASRREGGYTF. Drawing the rest from reference TRBV5-4 and TRBJ1-2, the complete variable domain is ETGVTQSPTHLIKTRGQQVTLRCSSQSGHNTVSWYQQALGQGPQFIFQYYREEENGRGNFPPRFSGLQFPNYSSELNVNALELDDSALYLCASRREGGYTFGSGTRLTVV.

The CDR3 here is CASSEDGGHGELFF. The CDR3 DNA follows: TGTGCCAGCAGTGAAGACGGGGGGCACGGGGAGCTGTTTTTT. The rearrangement joins TRBV25-1 to TRBJ2-2; possible D gene TRBD2, 7 bases. CDR1 and CDR2 from the germline V gene are MGHDK and SYGVNS. CDR3 size: 14 residues. Trimming cost V 2 bases and J 7 bases, with 11 bases left between them.

The J gene is TRBJ2-4, the V gene TRBV6-5; D is perhaps TRBD1 (6 bases). Trimming stripped 7 bases from V and 15 bases from J, with 16 bases between. The germline gives CDR1 MNHEY, CDR2 SVGAGI. CDR3 length equals 11 residues. CDR3: CASTSTGYWYF. CDR3 bases: TGTGCCAGCACTTCTACAGGGTATTGGTACTTC.

This chain uses TRBV3-1 (or the pseudogene TRBV3-2) with TRBJ2-6; 9 nucleotides match TRBD1. The CDR3 loop spans 17 amino acids. Germline V gene lookup returns CDR1 LGHDT and CDR2 YNNKEL (reference sequence). V lost 5 bases and J lost 1; bases outside the gene matches: 6. CDR3 in DNA: TGTGCCAGCAGCTCCCGGGACAGGGCGTCTGGGGCCAACGTCCTGACTTTC. Amino acid sequence: CASSSRDRASGANVLTF.

The chain uses TRBV9 and TRBJ2-7; tentative D call: TRBD1 (5 bases). This CDR3 spans 14 amino acids. Germline CDR1 is SGDLS and CDR2 is YYNGEE. Trimming took 1 base from V and 2 from J, leaving 10 bases between them. CDR3 sequence (DNA): TGTGCCAGCAGCGTACGGCAGGGAACCTACGAGCAGTACTTC. It codes for CASSVRQGTYEQYF.

The gene calls are TRBV15 and TRBJ1-5; TRBD1 matches at 9 bases. The CDR3 has 14 amino acids. J gave up 6 bases and V 1 base, and 1 base lay outside the gene matches. The germline V gene has CDR1 LNHNV and CDR2 YYDKDF (reference sequence). CDR3 in amino acids: CATSRGTGVQPQHF. The CDR3 coding sequence is TGTGCCACCAGCAGAGGGACAGGGGTTCAGCCCCAGCATTTT. Looking up the rest from reference TRBV15 and TRBJ1-5 gives the full variable domain: DAMVIQNPRYQVTQFGKPVTLSCSQTLNHNVMYWYQQKSSQAPKLLFHYYDKDFNNEADTPDNFQSRRPNTSFCFLDIRSPGLGDTAMYLCATSRGTGVQPQHFGDGTRLSIL.

V gene TRBV18 combines with J gene TRBJ2-3, with D perhaps matching TRBD2 (6 bases). The length of the CDR3 is 13 residues. Germline V CDR1 and CDR2: KGHSH, LQKENI. The V end lost 2 bases, the J end lost 4 bases, and 7 bases lay between the germline ends. The CDR3 nucleotides read TGTGCCAGCTCACCAACGGGGGCAGATACGCAGTATTTT. Protein sequence: CASSPTGADTQYF. Complete variable domain (other parts from reference TRBV18 and TRBJ2-3): NAGVMQNPRHLVRRRGQEARLRCSPMKGHSHVYWYRQLPEEGLKFMVYLQKENIIDESGMPKERFSAEFPKEGPSILRIQQVVRGDSAAYFCASSPTGADTQYFGPGTRLTVL.

The rearrangement links TRBV11-3 to TRBJ2-2, with a tentative D call TRBD2 (6 bases). CDR3 size: 15 residues. The V gene lost 4 bases and the J gene lost 7 bases, with 16 bases spanning the gap. The germline V gene has CDR1 SGHNT and CDR2 YENEEA. The CDR3 loop is CASSSRDSRSGELFF. The DNA for the CDR3 is TGTGCCAGCAGCTCCCGGGACTCCAGGAGCGGGGAGCTGTTTTTT.

The CDR3 sequence is CASRADRAPNQPQHF. CDR3 coding DNA: TGTGCCAGCAGAGCTGACAGGGCTCCCAATCAGCCCCAGCATTTT. The chain has TRBV6-5 and TRBJ1-5; 7 nucleotides match TRBD1. CDR3 length: 15 residues. CDR1 MNHEY and CDR2 SVGAGI come from the germline V gene. The ends lost 6 bases at V and 3 bases at J; junction bases unmatched: 8.

The chain combines TRBV19 with TRBJ2-7, with TRBD2 matching over 7 bases. With V trimmed by 3 bases and J by 2 bases, 7 bases remained unmatched. Looked up from germline, CDR1 is LNHDA and CDR2 is SQIVND (reference sequence). This CDR3 has 15 residues. In DNA, the CDR3 is TGTGCCAGTAGTATCGGTACTAGCGTAACCTACGAGCAGTACTTC. Amino acid sequence: CASSIGTSVTYEQYF.

The rearrangement uses TRBV19 and TRBJ1-2; tentatively, D is TRBD1 (6 bases). Germline V lookup: CDR1 LNHDA, CDR2 SQIVND (reference sequence). The CDR3 has 15 residues. V shed 7 bases and J shed 2 bases, with 17 bases lying between them. CDR3 region: CASNTAGTPNYGYTF. The CDR3 DNA sequence: TGTGCCAGTAACACCGCAGGGACACCAAACTATGGCTACACCTTC. The full variable domain, completed using reference TRBV19 and TRBJ1-2, is DGGITQSPKYLFRKEGQNVTLSCEQNLNHDAMYWYRQDPGQGLRLIYYSQIVNDFQKGDIAEGYSVSREKKESFPLTVTSAQKNPTAFYLCASNTAGTPNYGYTFGSGTRLTVV.